The text below deals with one T cell receptor beta chain. Its antigen is as yet unknown. This sample was taken from a study of blood T cells in healthy people across ages. Whole-study results and caveats: Donors of long life had a larger count of naive CD4+ cells and greater diversity than aged donors. TCR beta diversity correlated strongly with naive T cell percentage.

A second roughly 6 to 11 cycle PCR used barcoded and J-beta primers. TCRdb passed the 5' RACE reads through MiXCR, listing each CDR3 protein once. The table lists about 1.4 million distinct CDR3 sequences, roughly 59% of them singletons. PBMCs, at least 7 million per sample, were isolated. Sequencing input: blood. The receptor's source is a man between 18 and 35 years old in good health.

The CDR3 reads CSAQRPGPHGYTF. CDR3 nucleotides: TGCAGCGCCCAGCGGCCCGGTCCCCATGGCTACACCTTC. The chain recombines TRBV29-1 with TRBJ1-2; no clear D. The CDR3 is 13 amino acids. Trimming shortened V by 7 bases and J by 6 bases, and 18 bases separated the two germline ends. Germline V gives CDR1 SQVTM, CDR2 ANQGSEA.